These 10 T cell receptor beta chains originate from one sample sequenced in a study of metastatic and nonmetastatic thyroid tumors. None of the patients had undergone any treatment ahead of thyroid surgery. TCRdb ran MiXCR on the PCR reads. Of fewer than 35,000 clones listed, 25% to 35% are singletons. Sequencing input: blood. Receptors were obtained from a female donor with papillary thyroid cancer or a benign thyroid nodule (not recorded which). Some clones in this sample may be carry-over from other donors' samples.

By sample fraction, this clone is medium-sized (0.01 to 0.1%). This sequence joins TRBV10-3 and TRBJ2-3, with 11 bases aligning to TRBD1. Trimming removed 3 bases from V and 3 bases from J; junction bases left unmatched: 5. Germline V CDR1 and CDR2: ENHRY, SYGVKD. The CDR3 is made up of 16 amino acids. The CDR3 loop is CAISEGDRGLTDTQYF. The CDR3 DNA follows: TGTGCCATCAGTGAAGGGGACAGGGGGTTAACAGATACGCAGTATTTT.

This clone is medium-sized (0.01 to 0.1%) in the sample. The chain couples TRBV6-1 to TRBJ2-3, with no clear D. Between the trimmed V and J ends, which lost 4 bases and 1 base, there was a span of 12 bases. The CDR3 loop spans 15 amino acids. Per the germline V gene, CDR1 is MNHNS and CDR2 is SASEGT. DNA of the CDR3: TGTGCCAGCAGTGGAACTCCTGAGGGCACAGATACGCAGTATTTT. Residues: CASSGTPEGTDTQYF.

The chain links TRBV19 to TRBJ2-1, with 8 bases matching TRBD1. Germline CDR1 LNHDA, CDR2 SQIVND (reference sequence). This CDR3 is 18 amino acids long. Losses at the gene ends were 0 bases for V and 1 base for J; bases not matched to a gene: 8. The CDR3 spells CASSIDRSGQGSYNEQFF. The CDR3 DNA sequence: TGTGCCAGTAGTATAGATCGATCCGGACAGGGTTCCTACAATGAGCAGTTCTTC.

This clone was seen at least ten times. The V call is TRBV19, the J call TRBJ2-7, with D perhaps TRBD1 (6 bases). This CDR3 has 15 amino acids. The germline CDR1 and CDR2 sequences are LNHDA and SQIVND (reference sequence). V shed 5 bases and J shed 3 bases, with 17 bases lying between them. Here the CDR3 DNA reads TGTGCCAGTAGTTCAAGGGACAATTTCGGCTACGAGCAGTACTTC. As protein: CASSSRDNFGYEQYF.

The chain uses TRBV5-1 and TRBJ2-1, with 8 bases aligning to TRBD2. V shed 1 base, J shed 6 bases, and the junction held 6 bases outside the gene matches. The germline gives CDR1 SGHRS, CDR2 YFSETQ. CDR3 length equals 15 residues. The CDR3 nucleotides are TGCGCCAGCAGCTTGTTAGCGGGAATGATCAATGAGCAGTTCTTC. Translation gives CASSLLAGMINEQFF. The whole variable domain, filled in from reference TRBV5-1 and TRBJ2-1, reads KAGVTQTPRYLIKTRGQQVTLSCSPISGHRSVSWYQQTPGQGLQFLFEYFSETQRNKGNFPGRFSGRQFSNSRSEMNVSTLELGDSALYLCASSLLAGMINEQFFGPGTRLTVL.

This clone was picked up many times. The CDR3 DNA follows: TGTGCCAGCAGTATAACTAGCGGGAGACTCGCCGGGGAGCTGTTTTTT. Its protein is CASSITSGRLAGELFF. V gene TRBV27 combines with J gene TRBJ2-2; 11 bases are shared with TRBD2. Trimming cost V 5 bases and J 6 bases; bases outside gene matches: 8. The germline V gene encodes CDR1 MNHEY and CDR2 SMNVEV (reference sequence). The CDR3 has 16 residues.

This clone was counted a few times. J is TRBJ1-6 and V is TRBV19, with D perhaps matching TRBD1 (6 bases). The germline CDR1 and CDR2 sequences are LNHDA and SQIVND (reference sequence). The germline V and J ends were trimmed by 5 bases and 7 bases, with 12 bases remaining between them. The CDR3 runs to 14 residues. CDR3 amino acids: CASSRRDNNSPLHF. The CDR3, as DNA: TGTGCCAGTAGTCGCCGGGACAACAATTCACCCCTCCACTTT.

The chain uses TRBV11-3 and TRBJ2-3; no clear D gene. Looked up from germline, CDR1 is SGHNT and CDR2 is YENEEA. The CDR3 is 14 amino acids. V lost 5 bases and J lost 0, with 9 bases in between. The DNA for the CDR3 is TGTGCCAGCAGCGGTCCCCATAGCACAGATACGCAGTATTTT. The encoded protein is CASSGPHSTDTQYF. Full variable domain (remainder filled in from reference TRBV11-3 and TRBJ2-3): EAGVVQSPRYKIIEKKQPVAFWCNPISGHNTLYWYLQNLGQGPELLIRYENEEAVDDSQLPKDRFSAERLKGVDSTLKIQPAELGDSAVYLCASSGPHSTDTQYFGPGTRLTVL.

This clone was seen only once. The chain links TRBV2 to TRBJ2-7; D is perhaps TRBD1 or TRBD2 (5 bases each). Deletions cut 2 bases from V and 2 bases from J, with 13 bases between. The germline CDR1 and CDR2 sequences are SNHLY and FYNNEI. The CDR3 is 15 amino acids. Here the CDR3 DNA reads TGTGCCAGCAGTGAAATCGGGACGGCAACCTACGAGCAGTACTTC. As protein: CASSEIGTATYEQYF.

The chain links TRBV9 to TRBJ2-3; D gene unclear. The CDR3 is made up of 16 amino acids. Germline CDR1 and CDR2: SGDLS and YYNGEE. Trimming pared 4 bases from V and 3 bases from J, leaving 18 bases between. CDR3 in amino acids: CASSPQVPLPTDTQYF. The CDR3, as DNA: TGTGCCAGCAGCCCCCAGGTTCCACTACCTACAGATACGCAGTATTTT.